The TCR beta chain described here comes from a study of T cells after yellow fever vaccination. Findings and caveats of the study: Although most clonotypes did not, a small share appeared in both CD4 and CD8 compartments.

Turning to this clonotype: Its specificity is unknown.

TCRdb analysed the 5' RACE reads with MiXCR anew, one entry per CDR3 protein. The table records 170,000 or so distinct CDR3 sequences, approximately 9.7% of them present only once. This CDR3 comprises 14 residues. The germline V and J ends were trimmed by 4 bases and 0 bases, with 13 bases remaining between them. CDR1 is DFQATT, CDR2 SNEGSKA, per germline (reference sequence). Specimen: CD8+ T cells sorted from PBMCs, collected 45 days after the yellow fever booster vaccination. The clonotype comes from a man younger than 30 who received the YFV17D yellow fever vaccine. The chain carries TRBV20-1 and TRBJ2-7; either TRBD1 or TRBD2 may supply D (5 bases each). The CDR3 is CSATEEGNSYEQYF. The DNA of the CDR3 is TGCAGTGCTACAGAAGAGGGGAACTCCTACGAGCAGTACTTC.